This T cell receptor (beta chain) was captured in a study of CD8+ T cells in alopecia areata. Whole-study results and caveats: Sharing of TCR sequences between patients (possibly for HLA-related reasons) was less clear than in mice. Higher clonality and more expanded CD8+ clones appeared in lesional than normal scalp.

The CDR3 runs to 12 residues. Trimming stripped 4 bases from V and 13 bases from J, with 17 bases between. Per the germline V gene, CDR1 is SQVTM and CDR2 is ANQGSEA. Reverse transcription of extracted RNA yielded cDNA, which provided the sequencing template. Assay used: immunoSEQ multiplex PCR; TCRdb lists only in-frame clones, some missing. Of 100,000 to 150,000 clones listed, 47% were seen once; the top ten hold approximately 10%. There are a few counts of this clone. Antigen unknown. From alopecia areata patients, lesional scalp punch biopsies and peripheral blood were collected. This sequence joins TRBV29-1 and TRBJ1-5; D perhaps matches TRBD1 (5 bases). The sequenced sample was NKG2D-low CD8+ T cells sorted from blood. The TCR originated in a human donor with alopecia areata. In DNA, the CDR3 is TGCAGCGTTGTTTCAGGGATCAGCGAACAGCATTTT. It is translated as CSVVSGISEQHF.